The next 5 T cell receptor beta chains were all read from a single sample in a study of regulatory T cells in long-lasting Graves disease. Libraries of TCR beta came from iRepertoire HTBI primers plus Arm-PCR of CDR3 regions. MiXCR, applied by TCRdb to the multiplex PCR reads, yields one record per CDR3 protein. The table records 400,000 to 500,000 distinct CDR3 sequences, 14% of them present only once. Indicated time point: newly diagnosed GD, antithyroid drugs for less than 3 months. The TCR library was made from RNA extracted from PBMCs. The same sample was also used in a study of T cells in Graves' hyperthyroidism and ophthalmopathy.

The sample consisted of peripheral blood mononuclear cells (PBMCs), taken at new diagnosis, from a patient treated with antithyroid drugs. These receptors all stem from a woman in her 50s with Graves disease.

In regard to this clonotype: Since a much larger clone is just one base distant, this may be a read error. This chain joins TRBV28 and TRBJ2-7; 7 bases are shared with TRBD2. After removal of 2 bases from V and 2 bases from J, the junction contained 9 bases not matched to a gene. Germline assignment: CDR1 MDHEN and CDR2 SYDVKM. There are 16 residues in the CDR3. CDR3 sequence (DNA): TGTGCCAGCAGTTTAGAAGGGTCTAGCGGCACCTACGAGCAGTACTTC. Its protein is CASSLEGSSGTYEQYF. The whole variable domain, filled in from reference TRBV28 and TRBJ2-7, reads DVKVTQSSRYLVKRTGEKVFLECVQDMDHENMFWYRQDPGLGLRLIYFSYDVKMKEKGDIPEGYSVSREKKERFSLILESASTNQTSMYLCASSLEGSSGTYEQYFGPGTRLTVT.

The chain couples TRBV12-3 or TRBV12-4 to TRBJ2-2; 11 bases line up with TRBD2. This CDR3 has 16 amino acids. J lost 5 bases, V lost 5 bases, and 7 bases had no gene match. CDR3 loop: CASSPRLAGITGELFF. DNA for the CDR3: TGTGCCAGCAGTCCCCGACTAGCGGGAATTACCGGGGAGCTGTTTTTT.

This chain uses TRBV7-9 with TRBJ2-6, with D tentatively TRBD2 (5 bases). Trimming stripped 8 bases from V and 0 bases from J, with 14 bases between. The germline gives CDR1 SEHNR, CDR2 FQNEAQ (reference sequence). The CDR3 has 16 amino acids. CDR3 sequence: CASQWESGSGANVLTF. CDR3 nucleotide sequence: TGTGCCAGCCAATGGGAGAGTGGCTCTGGGGCCAACGTCCTGACTTTC.

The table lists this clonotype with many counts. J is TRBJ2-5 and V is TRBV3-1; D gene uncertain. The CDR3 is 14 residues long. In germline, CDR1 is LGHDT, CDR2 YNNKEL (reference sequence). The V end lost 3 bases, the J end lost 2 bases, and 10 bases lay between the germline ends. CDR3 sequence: CASSHRALQETQYF. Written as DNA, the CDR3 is TGTGCCAGCAGCCATCGGGCCTTACAAGAGACCCAGTACTTC.

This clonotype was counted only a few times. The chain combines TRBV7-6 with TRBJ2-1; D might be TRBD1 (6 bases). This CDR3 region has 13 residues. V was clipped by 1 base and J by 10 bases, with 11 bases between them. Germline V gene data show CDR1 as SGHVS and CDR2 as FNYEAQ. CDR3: CASSLGGQGEQFF. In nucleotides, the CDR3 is TGTGCCAGCAGCTTAGGGGGGCAGGGCGAGCAGTTCTTC.